Following are 16 T cell receptor beta chains from one sample sequenced in a study of cytomegalovirus exposure and HLA in healthy donors. It was with 60 Vbeta and 13 Jbeta primers that the PCR ran. The assay was immunoSEQ multiplex PCR, and TCRdb's table has in-frame clones only and misses some. The sample has around 68,000 clones, 55% to 75% seen once; the top ten hold about a tenth. The sequenced sample was PBMCs. The receptor source for this set is a woman aged 25 to 39 in good health and CMV-seronegative.

The chain is built from TRBV5-1 and TRBJ2-3; TRBD2 matches 8 bases. Trimming removed 4 bases from V and 4 bases from J; junction bases left unmatched: 2. The CDR3 is 13 residues long. Germline V gives CDR1 SGHRS, CDR2 YFSETQ. The CDR3 loop is CASSRAGADTQYF. For the CDR3, the DNA is TGCGCCAGCAGCCGAGCGGGGGCAGATACGCAGTATTTT.

Only one count was recorded for this clone. V and J are TRBV6-1 and TRBJ1-1, with 10 bases aligning to TRBD1. The CDR3 is 13 residues long. V trimming: 6 bases; J trimming: 2 bases; junction bases outside the gene matches: 0. Germline lookup yields CDR1 MNHNS and CDR2 SASEGT. The CDR3 reads CASRTGGNTEAFF. The CDR3 nucleotides are TGTGCCAGCAGGACAGGGGGCAACACTGAAGCTTTCTTT.

The chain uses TRBV7-6 and TRBJ1-1, with D perhaps TRBD1 (6 bases). V was clipped by 5 bases and J by 2 bases, with 27 bases between them. This CDR3 contains 19 residues. Germline V gives CDR1 SGHVS, CDR2 FNYEAQ. CDR3 residues: CASSRIPEQGPPKNTEAFF. CDR3 nucleotide sequence: TGTGCCAGCAGCCGCATACCTGAACAGGGACCCCCAAAAAACACTGAAGCTTTCTTT.

V gene TRBV7-3 combines with J gene TRBJ1-1, with D perhaps matching TRBD1 (5 bases). The germline V and J ends were trimmed by 3 bases and 7 bases, with 15 bases remaining between them. The germline CDR1 and CDR2 sequences are SGHTA and FQGTGA. This CDR3 spans 14 amino acids. The CDR3 sequence is CASSLISGGGEAFF. The DNA for the CDR3 is TGTGCCAGCAGCTTGATCTCCGGGGGAGGTGAAGCTTTCTTT.

There are a few counts of this clone. The chain uses TRBV27 and TRBJ1-5; TRBD1 aligns across 10 bases. V gave up 5 bases and J gave up 6 bases; unmatched junction bases: 4. CDR1 is MNHEY and CDR2 is SMNVEV in the germline V gene (reference sequence). The CDR3 totals 14 residues. The CDR3 bases are TGTGCCAGCAGTCCCGGGACAGGGGTTCAGCCCCAGCATTTT. Translating it yields CASSPGTGVQPQHF.

V gene TRBV12-5 combines with J gene TRBJ2-7; 9 bases are shared with TRBD1. Germline assignment: CDR1 LGHNT and CDR2 FRNRAP. This CDR3 contains 14 residues. Trimming at V came to 6 bases and at J to 6 bases, leaving 9 bases not matched to a gene. Here the CDR3 reads CASGMGDRESEQYF. CDR3 DNA sequence: TGTGCTAGTGGCATGGGGGACAGGGAGTCCGAGCAGTACTTC.

This clone has just one count. The J gene is TRBJ2-1, the V gene TRBV12-5; tentative D call: TRBD2 (5 bases). In germline, CDR1 is LGHNT, CDR2 FRNRAP. The germline V and J ends were trimmed by 1 base and 4 bases, with 5 bases remaining between them. The CDR3 runs 13 residues. The CDR3 bases are TGTGCTAGTGGTTTGGAGCGGTACAATGAGCAGTTCTTC. Encoded protein: CASGLERYNEQFF.

The chain combines TRBV5-8 with TRBJ1-6, with unresolved D. V was shortened by 3 bases and J by 3 bases, with 13 bases between the two germline ends. Germline-derived CDR1 and CDR2 are SGHTS and YDEGEE. This CDR3 has 16 amino acids. CDR3 nucleotides: TGTGCCAGCAGCTCCAATCTCGGGGTCTATAATTCACCCCTCCACTTT. It encodes CASSSNLGVYNSPLHF.

This chain uses TRBV14 with TRBJ1-4, with D uncertain. The CDR3 sequence is 15 residues long. CDR1 is SGHDN and CDR2 is FVKESK in the germline V gene. V was trimmed by 4 bases and J by 0 bases, leaving 9 bases between them. CDR3 DNA: TGTGCCAGCAGCCCACACAGCCCAACTAATGAAAAACTGTTTTTT. This gives the protein CASSPHSPTNEKLFF.

This clone was counted a few times. The V call is TRBV27, the J call TRBJ2-7; 7 bases are shared with TRBD1. The CDR3 sequence is 14 residues long. Germline-derived CDR1 and CDR2 are MNHEY and SMNVEV (reference sequence). The junction had 3 bases not matched to a gene; V was cut back by 2 bases and J by 2 bases. The CDR3 loop is CASSLDRATYEQYF. CDR3 nucleotides: TGTGCCAGCAGTTTAGACAGGGCCACCTACGAGCAGTACTTC.

The genes are TRBV25-1 and TRBJ1-6, with D unresolved. The CDR3 spans 14 residues. Germline V gene data show CDR1 as MGHDK and CDR2 as SYGVNS. The ends were cut back, 3 bases at V and 14 bases at J, with 17 bases in the middle. This chain's CDR3 is CASSDPGSRETLHF. The CDR3 nucleotides read TGTGCCAGCAGTGACCCTGGGAGCCGGGAAACCCTCCACTTT.

V is TRBV14 and J is TRBJ1-6; D call uncertain. Germline CDR1 is SGHDN and CDR2 is FVKESK. Trimming shortened V by 4 bases and J by 9 bases, and 10 bases separated the two germline ends. This CDR3 is built from 13 residues. The CDR3 nucleotides read TGTGCCAGCAGCCTATCGGCAGGTTCACCCCTCCACTTT. It specifies CASSLSAGSPLHF.

The genes are TRBV7-2 and TRBJ2-3, with 9 bases matching TRBD2. Germline-derived CDR1 and CDR2 are SGHTA and FQGNSA. The CDR3 is 17 amino acids. The V gene end was trimmed by 5 bases and the J gene end by 4 bases; junction bases not matched to a gene: 13. In nucleotides, the CDR3 is TGTGCCAGCAGCCCGACGCTAGCGGGGTGGTTAGCAGATACGCAGTATTTT. The encoded protein is CASSPTLAGWLADTQYF. Variable domain in full (rest from reference TRBV7-2 and TRBJ2-3): GAGVSQSPSNKVTEKGKDVELRCDPISGHTALYWYRQSLGQGLEFLIYFQGNSAPDKSGLPSDRFSAERTGGSVSTLTIQRTQQEDSAVYLCASSPTLAGWLADTQYFGPGTRLTVL.

The chain has TRBV4-1 and TRBJ1-4; D might be TRBD1 (5 bases). Trimming took off 3 bases at V and 3 bases at J, with 14 bases between the two ends. This CDR3 region has 16 residues. From germline, CDR1 is MGHRA and CDR2 YSYEKL. CDR3 DNA sequence: TGCGCCAGCAGCCAGACCGGGGGACTAGCTAATGAAAAACTGTTTTTT. Its translation: CASSQTGGLANEKLFF.

The J gene is TRBJ2-7, the V gene TRBV4-1, with D perhaps TRBD1 (6 bases). The V and J ends lost 8 bases and 4 bases respectively, with 24 bases between them. The germline gives CDR1 MGHRA, CDR2 YSYEKL. The CDR3 contains 16 residues. The CDR3 bases are TGCGCCAGCTCCACCGGACAGCGACACGCAGTTTACGAGCAGTACTTC. Translation: CASSTGQRHAVYEQYF.

The chain employs TRBV4-3 and TRBJ2-7; the match to TRBD1 covers 10 bases. This CDR3 is built from 12 residues. Germline V gene lookup returns CDR1 LGHNA and CDR2 YSLEER. V lost 5 bases to trimming and J lost 6 bases; unmatched junction nucleotides: 1. The CDR3 loop reads CASSWDRGEQYF. DNA for the CDR3: TGCGCCAGCAGCTGGGACAGGGGCGAGCAGTACTTC.